This entry lists 26 T cell receptor beta chains sequenced from one sample in a study of blood T cell repertoires in COVID-19. The method was immunoSEQ multiplex PCR; TCRdb's version includes in-frame clones alone and lacks a portion of them. The table has roughly 200,000 clones, roughly three quarters seen once. The sample taken for sequencing was peripheral blood. The receptor set was obtained from a woman aged 45 to 65 with active or convalescent COVID-19.

This CDR3 reads CATSRAGTQGIQYF. The CDR3 bases are TGTGCCACCAGCAGAGCCGGGACTCAGGGCATTCAGTACTTC. The chain links TRBV15 to TRBJ2-4, with D perhaps matching TRBD2 (6 bases). Looked up from germline, CDR1 is LNHNV and CDR2 is YYDKDF (reference sequence). With 1 base removed from V and 9 bases from J, the gap between germline ends came to 13 bases. The CDR3 sequence is 14 residues long. The entire variable domain, with the rest obtained from reference TRBV15 and TRBJ2-4, is as follows: DAMVIQNPRYQVTQFGKPVTLSCSQTLNHNVMYWYQQKSSQAPKLLFHYYDKDFNNEADTPDNFQSRRPNTSFCFLDIRSPGLGDTAMYLCATSRAGTQGIQYFGAGTRLSVL.

The chain is built from TRBV7-8 and TRBJ1-4; no clear D. Trimming took off 5 bases at V and 5 bases at J, with 12 bases between the two ends. The CDR3 contains 14 residues. Looked up from germline, CDR1 is SGHVS and CDR2 is FQNEAQ. The CDR3 bases are TGTGCCAGCAGCCTTGGGTGGCGGAATGAAAAACTGTTTTTT. Translating it yields CASSLGWRNEKLFF.

CDR3 loop: CASSDTSGRATDTQYF. In nucleotides, the CDR3 is TGCGCCAGCAGCGACACTAGCGGAAGGGCCACAGATACGCAGTATTTT. The chain carries TRBV5-1 and TRBJ2-3; 8 bases fit TRBD2. V lost 4 bases and J lost 2; bases outside the gene matches: 9. Germline-derived CDR1 and CDR2 are SGHRS and YFSETQ. The length of the CDR3 is 16 residues.

The sample holds a few counts of this clone. The chain couples TRBV5-8 to TRBJ1-5; D gene uncertain. In germline, CDR1 is SGHTS, CDR2 YDEGEE. This CDR3 is 13 amino acids long. Trimming took off 0 bases at V and 7 bases at J, with 8 bases between the two ends. This CDR3 reads CASSLDPYQPQHF. The CDR3 DNA sequence: TGTGCCAGCAGCTTGGACCCCTACCAGCCCCAGCATTTT.

This clone was picked up a small number of times. This chain connects TRBV2 to TRBJ2-2, with TRBD1 matching over 11 bases. The CDR3 totals 16 residues. CDR1 and CDR2 from the germline V gene are SNHLY and FYNNEI. The V segment lost 5 bases and the J segment 1 base; nucleotides outside the gene matches: 3. CDR3 DNA: TGTGCCAGCAGTTTGGGACAGGGGGTGAACACCGGGGAGCTGTTTTTT. Translated, it gives CASSLGQGVNTGELFF.

The V gene is TRBV9, the J gene TRBJ1-2; D remains ambiguous. The germline gives CDR1 SGDLS, CDR2 YYNGEE. V was pared by 1 base and J by 8 bases, with 21 bases between. There are 16 residues in the CDR3. The CDR3 sequence is CASSVTPVLESGGYTF. CDR3 in DNA: TGTGCCAGCAGCGTAACACCGGTTTTAGAGAGCGGGGGCTACACCTTC.

The chain's CDR3 is CASNSPGLAYEQYF. In DNA, the CDR3 is TGTGCCAGCAACTCCCCGGGACTAGCCTACGAGCAGTACTTC. The chain couples TRBV7-3 to TRBJ2-7, with 8 bases lining up with TRBD2. The junction had 7 bases not matched to a gene; V was cut back by 7 bases and J by 2 bases. Germline CDR1 SGHTA, CDR2 FQGTGA. The CDR3 consists of 14 residues.

The V gene is TRBV28, the J gene TRBJ2-3, with D maybe TRBD2 (6 bases). V was cut by 5 bases and J by 1 base, with 16 bases left in between. The CDR3 length is 16 residues. The germline V gene encodes CDR1 MDHEN and CDR2 SYDVKM. The CDR3 sequence is CASSPLAGEGTDTQYF. In DNA, the CDR3 is TGTGCCAGCAGTCCTCTAGCTGGGGAGGGCACAGATACGCAGTATTTT. The full variable domain, completed using reference TRBV28 and TRBJ2-3, is DVKVTQSSRYLVKRTGEKVFLECVQDMDHENMFWYRQDPGLGLRLIYFSYDVKMKEKGDIPEGYSVSREKKERFSLILESASTNQTSMYLCASSPLAGEGTDTQYFGPGTRLTVL.

CDR3 sequence: CASRGLAGVAGELFF. The CDR3 DNA sequence: TGTGCCAGCAGAGGACTAGCGGGAGTCGCCGGGGAGCTGTTTTTT. The genes are TRBV7-8 and TRBJ2-2, with 13 bases identical to TRBD2. Per the germline V gene, CDR1 is SGHVS and CDR2 is FQNEAQ. The V segment lost 6 bases and the J segment 6 bases; nucleotides outside the gene matches: 4. The CDR3 runs to 15 residues.

The chain has TRBV5-6 and TRBJ1-2; TRBD1 aligns across 9 bases. Unmatched junction bases numbered 11, after V lost 3 bases and J lost 5 bases. The CDR3 extends over 16 amino acids. Germline CDR1 reads SGHDT; CDR2 reads YYEEEE. CDR3 sequence reads: CASSWGTGGKNYGYTF. CDR3 nucleotides: TGTGCCAGCAGCTGGGGAACAGGGGGCAAAAATTATGGCTACACCTTC.

The gene calls are TRBV30 and TRBJ2-7; tentative D call: TRBD2 (5 bases). The CDR3 runs 12 residues. Per germline, CDR1 GTSNPN and CDR2 SVGIG (reference sequence). Trimming took off 5 bases at V and 6 bases at J, with 14 bases between the two ends. CDR3 nucleotide sequence: TGTGCCTGGGAGACCCCACGGGGCGAGCAGTACTTC. Encoded protein: CAWETPRGEQYF.

The genes are TRBV30 and TRBJ1-6, with 9 bases matching TRBD1. Trimming took 8 bases from V and 8 from J; bases not matched to a gene: 7. This CDR3 is built from 13 residues. CDR1 and CDR2 (germline): GTSNPN, SVGIG (reference sequence). The CDR3 reads CAGRDRVDSPLHF. DNA of the CDR3: TGTGCCGGCCGGGACAGGGTAGATTCACCCCTCCACTTT.

This chain uses TRBV9 with TRBJ2-3; maybe TRBD2 (5 bases). The CDR3 spans 13 residues. V lost 3 bases and J lost 1, with 6 bases in between. Looked up from germline, CDR1 is SGDLS and CDR2 is YYNGEE. The CDR3 here is CASSAGGTDTQYF. The DNA of the CDR3 is TGTGCCAGCAGCGCCGGGGGCACAGATACGCAGTATTTT.

This clone appeared once. This chain uses TRBV6-1 with TRBJ1-2, with 10 bases lining up with TRBD1. Germline CDR1 MNHNS, CDR2 SASEGT. This CDR3 comprises 16 residues. After removal of 2 bases from V and 4 bases from J, the junction contained 7 bases not matched to a gene. The CDR3 DNA is TGTGCCAGCAGTGAAACCCGGGACAGGGGCACCTATGGCTACACCTTC. This translates into CASSETRDRGTYGYTF.

The chain recombines TRBV5-1 with TRBJ2-5; 7 positions agree with TRBD1. The CDR3 runs 15 residues. The germline V gene has CDR1 SGHRS and CDR2 YFSETQ. Trimming took 4 bases from V and 3 from J; bases not matched to a gene: 9. The CDR3, as DNA: TGCGCCAGCAGCGAGGACAGGTTGGCCAAAGAGACCCAGTACTTC. This translates into CASSEDRLAKETQYF. Full variable domain (rest looked up from reference TRBV5-1 and TRBJ2-5): KAGVTQTPRYLIKTRGQQVTLSCSPISGHRSVSWYQQTPGQGLQFLFEYFSETQRNKGNFPGRFSGRQFSNSRSEMNVSTLELGDSALYLCASSEDRLAKETQYFGPGTRLLVL.

Details on this clone: This CDR3 is also generated by other DNA sequences in the sample. The J gene is TRBJ1-5, the V gene TRBV28; D perhaps matches TRBD1 (6 bases). V lost 3 bases and J lost 6, with 9 bases in between. Germline lookup yields CDR1 MDHEN and CDR2 SYDVKM. CDR3 size: 13 residues. The CDR3 coding sequence is TGTGCCAGCAGTTTCGGCAGGGGTCAGCCCCAGCATTTT. Residues: CASSFGRGQPQHF.

The CDR3 protein is CAWSPTWTARGSQHF. CDR3 coding DNA: TGTGCCTGGAGCCCAACCTGGACGGCCAGGGGGTCCCAGCATTTT. This rearrangement joins TRBV30 to TRBJ1-5; TRBD1 matches 7 bases. Germline CDR1 is GTSNPN and CDR2 is SVGIG (reference sequence). This CDR3 is 15 amino acids long. Trimming took 3 bases from V and 11 from J; bases not matched to a gene: 16.

This clone was recorded only once. The gene calls are TRBV30 and TRBJ1-2; maybe TRBD1 (5 bases). The CDR3 runs to 13 residues. V dropped 2 bases and J dropped 8 bases, with 15 bases sitting between them. CDR1 is GTSNPN and CDR2 is SVGIG in the germline V gene (reference sequence). CDR3 sequence: CAWSRTDSLGYTF. CDR3 DNA sequence: TGTGCCTGGAGTCGAACCGACAGCCTGGGCTACACCTTC.

The chain links TRBV5-6 to TRBJ2-7; 9 positions match TRBD1. The CDR3 covers 13 residues. Germline loops: CDR1 SGHDT, CDR2 YYEEEE. Germline trimming cut 2 bases from V and 6 bases from J; bases unmatched to any gene: 3. The CDR3 sequence: CASSLGQGREQYF. The CDR3 coding sequence is TGTGCCAGCAGCTTAGGACAGGGGCGCGAGCAGTACTTC.

The chain employs TRBV7-3 and TRBJ2-6; perhaps TRBD1 as D (6 bases). V gave up 4 bases and J gave up 1 base, with 14 bases separating them. The germline CDR1 and CDR2 sequences are SGHTA and FQGTGA. The CDR3 is 17 residues long. CDR3: CASSSTGIQSGANVLTF. For the CDR3, the DNA is TGTGCCAGCAGCTCTACAGGGATTCAATCTGGGGCCAACGTCCTGACTTTC.

The rearrangement uses TRBV2 and TRBJ1-5; D perhaps matches TRBD1 (5 bases). The germline V gene encodes CDR1 SNHLY and CDR2 FYNNEI. This CDR3 has 16 residues. Trimming stripped 1 base from V and 9 bases from J, with 19 bases between. The CDR3 sequence is CASSEGPGPLHRPQHF. The CDR3 DNA sequence: TGTGCCAGCAGTGAAGGGCCAGGGCCCCTGCATCGGCCCCAGCATTTT.

This clone has just a few counts. The V and J genes are TRBV6-5 and TRBJ2-1; D is perhaps TRBD2 (6 bases). The V end lost 6 bases, the J end lost 3 bases, and 12 bases lay between the germline ends. Germline V lookup: CDR1 MNHEY, CDR2 SVGAGI. The CDR3 covers 14 residues. CDR3 region: CASRPGLDYNEQFF. CDR3 nucleotide sequence: TGTGCCAGCAGGCCGGGACTGGACTACAATGAGCAGTTCTTC.

The genes are TRBV19 and TRBJ2-1; TRBD1 aligns across 7 bases. This CDR3 comprises 15 residues. Germline V gives CDR1 LNHDA, CDR2 SQIVND (reference sequence). V was pared by 9 bases and J by 6 bases, with 14 bases of the junction left unmatched. The CDR3: CARKLGQRGSNEQFF. The CDR3 nucleotides are TGTGCCAGAAAATTGGGACAGCGAGGGAGCAATGAGCAGTTCTTC.

The chain has TRBV29-1 and TRBJ2-7, with TRBD1 identical over 10 bases. The V gene's germline CDR1 is SQVTM and CDR2 ANQGSEA. The V gene end was trimmed by 7 bases and the J gene end by 5 bases; junction bases not matched to a gene: 17. This CDR3 region has 16 residues. CDR3 in DNA: TGCAGCGCATCCCGGCTGAGGACAGGGGGTAGGGACGAGCAGTACTTC. This translates into CSASRLRTGGRDEQYF.

This chain joins TRBV2 and TRBJ2-4; 9 bases map to TRBD2. Germline-derived CDR1 and CDR2 are SNHLY and FYNNEI. This CDR3 spans 15 amino acids. Trimming at V came to 4 bases and at J to 7 bases, leaving 8 bases not matched to a gene. CDR3 in amino acids: CASSGLAALKNIQYF. CDR3 nucleotides: TGTGCCAGCAGTGGACTAGCGGCACTCAAGAACATTCAGTACTTC.

This clone was detected once. V and J are TRBV6-2 or TRBV6-3 and TRBJ1-3; D is unclear. The CDR3 contains 14 residues. Germline V gene data show CDR1 as MNHEY and CDR2 as SVGEGT. With 2 bases removed from V and 1 base from J, the gap between germline ends came to 6 bases. CDR3 in DNA: TGTGCCAGCAGTTACGGTAGATCTGGAAACACCATATATTTT. Translation gives CASSYGRSGNTIYF.